The sequence of this TCR beta chain was determined in a study of cytomegalovirus exposure and HLA in healthy donors. The study, taken as a whole, reports: It was reported that TCR beta sequences correctly inferred the HLA-A and HLA-B alleles for most subjects. Earlier results showed most TCR beta V segments being productive about 87% or about 30% of the time. A list of about 180 TCR beta chains associated with cytomegalovirus was given.

This clone appeared once. Its antigen is unknown. CDR1 MNHNS and CDR2 SASEGT come from the germline V gene. Trimming took 6 bases from V and 4 from J; bases not matched to a gene: 8. The CDR3 is 15 residues long. PCR amplification relied on 60 Vbeta primers (plus 13 Jbeta primers). This table comes from immunoSEQ multiplex PCR, and its TCRdb copy is limited to in-frame clones, with some not included. The table records more than 110,000 clones, 60% to 80% of them present only once. The chain is built from TRBV6-1 and TRBJ1-2; 10 nucleotides agree with TRBD1. The sequence was collected from a woman aged 45-59 years in good health and CMV-seronegative. The sequencing sample was made of PBMCs. CDR3 amino acids: CASRKDRGQGYGYTF. As DNA, the CDR3 is TGTGCCAGCAGAAAAGACAGGGGGCAAGGCTATGGCTACACCTTC.